The T cell receptor (beta chain) described here comes from a study of shared clonotypes between healthy human individuals. Study results and limitations: Around 4.7% was the fraction of naive CD4 clonotypes found shared across several donors. Sampling involved blood alone; tissue repertoires likely differ. Non-shared clonotypes had lower generation probabilities than clonotypes shared by all four sorted-subset donors.

As concerns this clone: Its antigen is not known.

Method: immunoSEQ multiplex PCR; TCRdb's copy keeps in-frame clones and lacks some. The sample records millions of clones, around 94% being singletons. V was cut by 1 base and J by 1 base, with 10 bases left in between. The CDR3 contains 15 residues. The J gene is TRBJ1-2, the V gene TRBV23-1; D ambiguous. TRBV23-1 qualifies as an ORF whose function is uncertain. The sequencing input was naive CD4+ T cells sorted from blood. Subset reported: CD45RA+ positively selected. The TCR comes from a man aged 18 to 35 in good health. The DNA for the CDR3 is TGCGCCAGCAGTCAATTTGAGTCTGGTAACTATGGCTACACCTTC. Its protein is CASSQFESGNYGYTF.